This T cell receptor (beta chain) came from a study of blood T cell repertoires in COVID-19. Study-level information: The origin of the acute and convalescent COVID-19 samples was the United States, Italy and Spain. The cDNA or gDNA used as material had been derived from T cells, B-cell-depleted T cells, or PBMCs.

During active infection, Seattle patients enrolled and were then monitored through disease. The data were produced by immunoSEQ multiplex PCR, yet TCRdb's version contains in-frame clones alone and is incomplete. The table shows 250,000 to 350,000 clones, with around 85% occurring only once. Trimming cost V 4 bases and J 1 base, with 10 bases left between them. Germline assignment: CDR1 KGHSH and CDR2 LQKENI. The CDR3 extends over 14 amino acids. This sequence joins TRBV18 and TRBJ1-1; D is uncertain. This clonotype was sampled from a human donor with COVID-19, enrolled during active disease. The donor label of this sample is uncertain. Input material: peripheral blood. CDR3 amino acids: CASSRAMGNTEAFF. Here the CDR3 DNA reads TGTGCCAGCTCACGGGCGATGGGGAACACTGAAGCTTTCTTT.